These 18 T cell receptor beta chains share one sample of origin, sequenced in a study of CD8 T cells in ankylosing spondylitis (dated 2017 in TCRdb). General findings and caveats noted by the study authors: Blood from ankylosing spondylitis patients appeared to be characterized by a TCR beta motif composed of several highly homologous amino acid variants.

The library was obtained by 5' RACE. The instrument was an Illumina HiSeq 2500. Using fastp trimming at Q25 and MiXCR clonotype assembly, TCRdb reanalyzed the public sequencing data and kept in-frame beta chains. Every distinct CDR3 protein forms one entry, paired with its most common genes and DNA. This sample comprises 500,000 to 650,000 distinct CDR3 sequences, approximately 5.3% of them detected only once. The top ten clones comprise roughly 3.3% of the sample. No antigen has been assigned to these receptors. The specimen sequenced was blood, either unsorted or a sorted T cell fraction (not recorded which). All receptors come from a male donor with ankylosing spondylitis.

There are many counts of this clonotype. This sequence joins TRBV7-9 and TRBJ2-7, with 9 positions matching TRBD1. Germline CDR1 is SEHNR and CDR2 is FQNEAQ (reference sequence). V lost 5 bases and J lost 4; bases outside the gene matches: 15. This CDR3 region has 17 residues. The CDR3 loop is CASSPTTGTGNSYEQYF. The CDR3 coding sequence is TGTGCCAGCAGCCCAACGACCGGGACAGGGAATTCGTACGAGCAGTACTTC.

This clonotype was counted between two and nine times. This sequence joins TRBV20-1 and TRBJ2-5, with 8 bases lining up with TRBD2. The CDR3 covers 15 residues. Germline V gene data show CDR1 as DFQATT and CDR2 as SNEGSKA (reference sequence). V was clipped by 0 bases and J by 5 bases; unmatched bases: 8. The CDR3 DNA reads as TGCAGTGCTAGAGACCCTAGCGGGCGGTCGGAGACCCAGTACTTC. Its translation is CSARDPSGRSETQYF.

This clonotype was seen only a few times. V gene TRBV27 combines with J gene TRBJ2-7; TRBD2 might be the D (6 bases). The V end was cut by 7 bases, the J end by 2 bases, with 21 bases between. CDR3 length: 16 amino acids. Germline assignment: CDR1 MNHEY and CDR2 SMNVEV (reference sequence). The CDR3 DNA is TGTGCCAGCACCCCTTCGAGCGGAGGGGTCACCTACGAGCAGTACTTC. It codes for CASTPSSGGVTYEQYF.

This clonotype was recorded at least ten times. CDR3 in DNA: TGCAGCGTTGGAGTTATGTATACGCAGTATTTT. It is translated as CSVGVMYTQYF. V is TRBV29-1 and J is TRBJ2-3, with unresolved D. CDR3 length equals 11 residues. Per the germline V gene, CDR1 is SQVTM and CDR2 is ANQGSEA. The germline V and J ends were trimmed by 4 bases and 7 bases, with 9 bases remaining between them.

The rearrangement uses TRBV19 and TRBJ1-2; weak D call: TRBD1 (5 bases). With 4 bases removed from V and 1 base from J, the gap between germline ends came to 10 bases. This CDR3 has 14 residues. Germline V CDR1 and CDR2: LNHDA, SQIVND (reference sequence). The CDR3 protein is CASSRGLHNYGYTF. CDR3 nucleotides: TGTGCCAGTAGTAGGGGACTGCATAACTATGGCTACACCTTC.

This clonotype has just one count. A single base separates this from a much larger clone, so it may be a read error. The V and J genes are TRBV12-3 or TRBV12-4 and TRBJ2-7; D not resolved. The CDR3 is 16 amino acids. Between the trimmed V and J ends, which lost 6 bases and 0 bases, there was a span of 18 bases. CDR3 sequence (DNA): TGTGCCAGCAGCCCCCGTCGGCAGGTGAGCTCCTACGAGCAGTACTTC. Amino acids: CASSPRRQVSSYEQYF.

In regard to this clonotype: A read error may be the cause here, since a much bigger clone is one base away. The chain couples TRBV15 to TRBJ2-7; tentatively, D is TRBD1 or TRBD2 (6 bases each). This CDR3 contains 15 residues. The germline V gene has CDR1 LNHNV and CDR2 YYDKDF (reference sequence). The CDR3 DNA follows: TGTGCCACCAGCAGAGGGGGGGCTTTGGGTTACGTGCAGTACTTC. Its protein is CATSRGGALGYVQYF.

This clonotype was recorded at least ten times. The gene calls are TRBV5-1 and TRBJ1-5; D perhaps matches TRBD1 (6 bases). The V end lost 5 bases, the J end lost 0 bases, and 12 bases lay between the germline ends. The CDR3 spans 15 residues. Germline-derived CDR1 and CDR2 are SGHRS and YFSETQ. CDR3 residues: CASSPEGDSNQPQHF. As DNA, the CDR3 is TGCGCCAGCAGTCCGGAGGGGGATAGCAATCAGCCCCAGCATTTT.

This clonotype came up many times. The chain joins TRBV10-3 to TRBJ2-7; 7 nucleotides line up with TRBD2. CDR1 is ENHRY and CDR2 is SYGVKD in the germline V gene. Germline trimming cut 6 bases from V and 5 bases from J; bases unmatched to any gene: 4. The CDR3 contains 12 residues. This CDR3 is CAIRGGSHEQYF. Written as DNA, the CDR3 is TGTGCCATCAGGGGCGGGAGCCACGAGCAGTACTTC.

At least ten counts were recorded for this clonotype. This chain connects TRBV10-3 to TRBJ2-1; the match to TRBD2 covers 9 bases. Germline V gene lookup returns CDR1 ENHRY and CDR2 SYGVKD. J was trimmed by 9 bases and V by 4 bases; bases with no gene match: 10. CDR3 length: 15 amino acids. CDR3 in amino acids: CAISGAGGTLSEQFF. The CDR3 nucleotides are TGTGCCATCAGTGGAGCGGGGGGCACCTTGAGTGAGCAGTTCTTC.

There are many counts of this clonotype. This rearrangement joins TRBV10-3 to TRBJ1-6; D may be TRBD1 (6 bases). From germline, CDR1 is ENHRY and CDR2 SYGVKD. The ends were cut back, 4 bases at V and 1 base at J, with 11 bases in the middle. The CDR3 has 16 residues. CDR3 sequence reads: CAISARGGSYNSPLHF. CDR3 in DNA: TGTGCCATCAGTGCCAGAGGGGGTTCCTATAATTCACCCCTCCACTTT.

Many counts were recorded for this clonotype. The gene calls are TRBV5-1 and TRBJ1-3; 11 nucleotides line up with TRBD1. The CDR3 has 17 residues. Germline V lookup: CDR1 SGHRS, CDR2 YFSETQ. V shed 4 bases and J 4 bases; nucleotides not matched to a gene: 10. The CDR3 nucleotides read TGCGCCAGCAGCGGGGCCCCGGGACAGGGGGACGGAAACACCATATATTTT. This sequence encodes CASSGAPGQGDGNTIYF.

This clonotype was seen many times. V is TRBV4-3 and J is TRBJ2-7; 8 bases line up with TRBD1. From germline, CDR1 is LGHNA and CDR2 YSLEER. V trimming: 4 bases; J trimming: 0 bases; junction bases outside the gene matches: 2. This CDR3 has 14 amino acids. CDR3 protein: CASSPGQASYEQYF. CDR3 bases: TGCGCCAGCAGCCCGGGACAGGCCTCCTACGAGCAGTACTTC.

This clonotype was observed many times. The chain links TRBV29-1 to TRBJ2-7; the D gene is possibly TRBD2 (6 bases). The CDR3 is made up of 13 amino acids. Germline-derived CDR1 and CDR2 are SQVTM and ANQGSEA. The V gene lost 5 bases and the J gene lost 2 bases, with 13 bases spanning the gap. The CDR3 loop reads CSVSGLPTYEQYF. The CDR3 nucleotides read TGCAGCGTTTCAGGACTACCGACCTACGAGCAGTACTTC.

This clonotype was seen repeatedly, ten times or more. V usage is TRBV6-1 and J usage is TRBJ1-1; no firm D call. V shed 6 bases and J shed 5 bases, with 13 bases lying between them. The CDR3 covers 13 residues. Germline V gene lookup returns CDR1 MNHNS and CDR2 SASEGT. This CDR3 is CASSPLVGTEAFF. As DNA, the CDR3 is TGTGCCAGCAGCCCGTTGGTAGGGACTGAAGCTTTCTTT.

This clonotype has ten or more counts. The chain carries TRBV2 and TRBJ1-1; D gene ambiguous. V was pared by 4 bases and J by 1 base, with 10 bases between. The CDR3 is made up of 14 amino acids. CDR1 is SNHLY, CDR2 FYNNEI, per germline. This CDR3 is CASSARGPNTEAFF. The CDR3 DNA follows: TGTGCCAGCAGTGCGAGAGGGCCGAACACTGAAGCTTTCTTT.

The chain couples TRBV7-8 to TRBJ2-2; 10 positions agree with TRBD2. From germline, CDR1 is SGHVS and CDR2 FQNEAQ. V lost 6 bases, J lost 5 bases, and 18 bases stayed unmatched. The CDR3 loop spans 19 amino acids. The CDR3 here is CASSLRRVLAGASTGELFF. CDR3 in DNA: TGTGCCAGCAGTTTACGTCGGGTGCTAGCGGGGGCTTCAACCGGGGAGCTGTTTTTT.

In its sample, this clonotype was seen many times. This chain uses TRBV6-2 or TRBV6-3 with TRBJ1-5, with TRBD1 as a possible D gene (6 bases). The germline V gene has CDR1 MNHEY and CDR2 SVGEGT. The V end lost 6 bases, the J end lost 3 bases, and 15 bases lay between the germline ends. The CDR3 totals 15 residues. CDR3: CASRPQTGSNQPQHF. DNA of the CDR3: TGTGCCAGCAGACCACAAACAGGGTCCAATCAGCCCCAGCATTTT.